Presented here are 24 T cell receptor beta chains from one specimen sequenced in a study of OX40 agonist ivuxolimab in advanced cancers. TCRdb keeps only in-frame clones here, not all; method: immunoSEQ multiplex PCR. The sample holds roughly 93,000 clones, 75% to 95% seen once. The source material was CD4+ or CD8+ T cells sorted from blood, sampled in a trial of the OX40 agonist ivuxolimab. All receptors derive from an adult with an advanced solid tumor such as melanoma, head and neck, liver or kidney cancer.

The chain uses TRBV6-6 and TRBJ1-1, with TRBD1 matching 7 bases. Germline lookup yields CDR1 MNHNY and CDR2 SVGAGI (reference sequence). This CDR3 contains 14 residues. V lost 5 bases, J lost 8 bases, and 11 bases stayed unmatched. The CDR3 bases are TGTGCCAGCAGTACCCTGCGACAGGGTCGAGAAGCTTTCTTT. The encoded protein is CASSTLRQGREAFF.

The chain employs TRBV28 and TRBJ2-5; D gene unclear. The germline V and J ends were trimmed by 5 bases and 5 bases, with 6 bases remaining between them. Per germline, CDR1 MDHEN and CDR2 SYDVKM. The CDR3 is made up of 11 amino acids. Here the CDR3 DNA reads TGTGCCAGCAGTCTCCTTGAGACCCAGTACTTC. Protein: CASSLLETQYF.

Regarding this clone: The sample holds other DNA sequences that translate to the same CDR3. J is TRBJ2-5 and V is TRBV4-1; the D call may be TRBD1 or TRBD2 (5 bases each). V shed 4 bases and J shed 1 base, with 7 bases lying between them. This CDR3 has 13 residues. The V gene's germline CDR1 is MGHRA and CDR2 YSYEKL. The CDR3 DNA follows: TGCGCCAGCAGCCGGGGGATCCAAGAGACCCAGTACTTC. It yields the protein CASSRGIQETQYF.

This clone was detected only a few times. The J gene is TRBJ2-7, the V gene TRBV28; unclear D gene. CDR1 and CDR2 from the germline V gene are MDHEN and SYDVKM. Trimming shortened V by 3 bases and J by 2 bases, and 17 bases separated the two germline ends. This CDR3 is built from 16 residues. DNA of the CDR3: TGTGCCAGCAGTTTTGCACTATCAGTCTTAACCTACGAGCAGTACTTC. The encoded protein is CASSFALSVLTYEQYF.

The V gene is TRBV7-9, the J gene TRBJ2-5; D possibly matches TRBD1 or TRBD2 (6 bases each). The CDR3 runs to 14 residues. Trimming shortened V by 3 bases and J by 1 base, and 9 bases separated the two germline ends. Germline values: CDR1 SEHNR, CDR2 FQNEAQ (reference sequence). The CDR3 region has the DNA TGTGCCAGCAGCTTCGGGGGCCCCCAAGAGACCCAGTACTTC. Translation gives CASSFGGPQETQYF.

The chain couples TRBV5-1 to TRBJ1-4; 8 nucleotides line up with TRBD1. There are 15 residues in the CDR3. Trimming at V came to 3 bases and at J to 5 bases, leaving 6 bases not matched to a gene. CDR1 is SGHRS and CDR2 is YFSETQ in the germline V gene. CDR3 sequence: CASSYQGAQNEKLFF. CDR3 in DNA: TGCGCCAGCAGCTACCAGGGGGCGCAGAATGAAAAACTGTTTTTT.

This clone came up a few times. The chain carries TRBV28 and TRBJ2-7; maybe TRBD2 (7 bases). This CDR3 is built from 16 residues. Germline CDR1 is MDHEN and CDR2 is SYDVKM. V was cut by 5 bases and J by 0 bases, with 17 bases left in between. CDR3 in amino acids: CASSPHGGGRSYEQYF. CDR3 DNA sequence: TGTGCCAGCAGTCCCCATGGGGGGGGCCGCTCCTACGAGCAGTACTTC.

V gene TRBV28 combines with J gene TRBJ2-7; 11 bases map to TRBD1. The CDR3 loop spans 15 amino acids. The germline V gene encodes CDR1 MDHEN and CDR2 SYDVKM. The ends lost 6 bases at V and 5 bases at J; junction bases unmatched: 9. The CDR3 loop reads CASRPMGQGGNEQYF. CDR3 nucleotide sequence: TGTGCCAGCAGACCGATGGGACAGGGGGGTAACGAGCAGTACTTC.

The V call is TRBV5-1, the J call TRBJ1-2, with D possibly matching TRBD1 (5 bases). The germline V gene has CDR1 SGHRS and CDR2 YFSETQ. This CDR3 region has 11 residues. Deletions cut 1 base from V and 13 bases from J, with 11 bases between. DNA of the CDR3: TGCGCCAGCAGCTTGTTAGGGGTGAGCACCTTC. It is translated as CASSLLGVSTF.

CDR3 residues: CAPKGPRTSPYEQYF. CDR3 in DNA: TGTGCCCCTAAAGGGCCACGGACTAGCCCCTACGAGCAGTACTTC. The chain recombines TRBV28 with TRBJ2-7, with 8 bases lining up with TRBD2. CDR1 is MDHEN and CDR2 is SYDVKM in the germline V gene. The CDR3 length is 15 residues. V lost 11 bases to trimming and J lost 2 bases; unmatched junction nucleotides: 14.

The chain is built from TRBV6-5 and TRBJ1-5; D remains ambiguous. The germline CDR1 and CDR2 sequences are MNHEY and SVGAGI. V was cut by 0 bases and J by 4 bases, with 13 bases left in between. The CDR3 extends over 16 amino acids. CDR3 sequence reads: CASSYSRNPRNQPQHF. The CDR3 DNA reads TGTGCCAGCAGTTACTCTCGGAACCCTAGGAATCAGCCCCAGCATTTT.

This clone has a single count. The chain employs TRBV5-1 and TRBJ2-2; D remains ambiguous. The germline V gene has CDR1 SGHRS and CDR2 YFSETQ. Trimming left V 4 bases short and J 0 bases short, with 13 bases between. CDR3 length: 16 amino acids. CDR3 amino acids: CASSLPGSANTGELFF. The DNA of the CDR3 is TGCGCCAGCAGCCTTCCGGGCAGCGCGAACACCGGGGAGCTGTTTTTT.

The rearrangement uses TRBV4-3 and TRBJ2-3; maybe TRBD2 (5 bases). The V end was cut by 3 bases, the J end by 2 bases, with 9 bases between. The germline gives CDR1 LGHNA, CDR2 YSLEER. This CDR3 comprises 14 residues. The CDR3 coding sequence is TGCGCCAGCAGCCACCCCGGGATCACAGATACGCAGTATTTT. Translating it yields CASSHPGITDTQYF.

This chain links TRBV6-5 with TRBJ1-2, with D perhaps matching TRBD1 (5 bases). Looked up from germline, CDR1 is MNHEY and CDR2 is SVGAGI. The germline V and J ends were trimmed by 6 bases and 4 bases, with 15 bases remaining between them. The length of the CDR3 is 14 residues. Written as DNA, the CDR3 is TGTGCCAGCAGCCCTTCTGGGGCACTCTATGGCTACACCTTC. Residues: CASSPSGALYGYTF.

The chain carries TRBV2 and TRBJ1-1; unclear D gene. Trimming took 4 bases from V and 3 from J, leaving 6 bases between them. CDR3 size: 12 residues. The germline CDR1 and CDR2 sequences are SNHLY and FYNNEI. CDR3 in DNA: TGTGCCAGCAGTGCCCAGTACACTGAAGCTTTCTTT. Its protein product is CASSAQYTEAFF.

J is TRBJ2-5 and V is TRBV4-2; possibly TRBD2 for D (5 bases). V was cut by 4 bases and J by 5 bases, with 8 bases left in between. In germline, CDR1 is LGHNA, CDR2 YNFKEQ. This CDR3 has 12 amino acids. CDR3 DNA sequence: TGTGCCAGCAGCCCGAGGGAGGAGACCCAGTACTTC. Translation: CASSPREETQYF.

This rearrangement joins TRBV2 to TRBJ1-5, with D hard to call. The CDR3 is 15 residues long. The V gene's germline CDR1 is SNHLY and CDR2 FYNNEI. With 3 bases removed from V and 5 bases from J, the gap between germline ends came to 14 bases. The CDR3 spells CASSDFGLLDQPQHF. The CDR3 coding sequence is TGTGCCAGCAGTGACTTCGGACTCCTGGATCAGCCCCAGCATTTT.

This chain uses TRBV7-2 with TRBJ1-3, with 7 bases aligning to TRBD1. Germline CDR1 reads SGHTA; CDR2 reads FQGNSA. V trimming: 5 bases; J trimming: 1 base; junction bases outside the gene matches: 5. The CDR3 consists of 15 residues. The CDR3 is CASSPKTGSGNTIYF. The CDR3 DNA reads as TGTGCCAGCAGCCCTAAGACAGGGTCTGGAAACACCATATATTTT.

In its sample, this clone was seen once. The chain couples TRBV7-3 to TRBJ1-2, with D possibly matching TRBD1 (5 bases). Germline CDR1 SGHTA, CDR2 FQGTGA. The germline V and J ends were trimmed by 4 bases and 8 bases, with 14 bases remaining between them. This CDR3 comprises 13 residues. CDR3 region: CASSSYPGQGYTF. The CDR3 bases are TGTGCCAGCAGCTCCTATCCGGGGCAGGGCTACACCTTC.

The rearrangement links TRBV11-3 to TRBJ1-2, with D hard to call. Trimming cost V 5 bases and J 8 bases, with 15 bases left between them. CDR1 and CDR2 from the germline V gene are SGHNT and YENEEA. The CDR3 contains 13 residues. The CDR3 here is CASSAGPIGGYTF. DNA for the CDR3: TGTGCCAGCAGCGCAGGCCCCATCGGGGGCTACACCTTC. Full variable domain (missing parts from reference TRBV11-3 and TRBJ1-2): EAGVVQSPRYKIIEKKQPVAFWCNPISGHNTLYWYLQNLGQGPELLIRYENEEAVDDSQLPKDRFSAERLKGVDSTLKIQPAELGDSAVYLCASSAGPIGGYTFGSGTRLTVV.

This sequence joins TRBV6-1 and TRBJ2-3, with no clear D. The CDR3 covers 15 residues. The V end was cut by 4 bases, the J end by 0 bases, with 11 bases between. Germline V gene lookup returns CDR1 MNHNS and CDR2 SASEGT. The CDR3 protein is CASSVQVLSTDTQYF. The CDR3 nucleotides read TGTGCCAGCAGTGTGCAGGTGTTAAGCACAGATACGCAGTATTTT.

V gene TRBV4-1 combines with J gene TRBJ2-7; TRBD1 is a possible D gene (5 bases). CDR1 and CDR2 from the germline V gene are MGHRA and YSYEKL. V shed 3 bases and J shed 7 bases, with 16 bases lying between them. The CDR3 spans 14 residues. The CDR3 DNA sequence: TGCGCCAGCAGCCATAATCAGGGTGCTGGAGAGCAGTACTTC. It specifies CASSHNQGAGEQYF.

This clone has a handful of counts. The rearrangement joins TRBV9 to TRBJ1-1; TRBD1 might be the D (6 bases). Trimming removed 3 bases from V and 0 bases from J, with 12 bases in between. Germline values: CDR1 SGDLS, CDR2 YYNGEE. The length of the CDR3 is 15 residues. The chain's CDR3 is CASSAGQTLNTEAFF. CDR3 coding DNA: TGTGCCAGCAGCGCCGGACAGACCCTGAACACTGAAGCTTTCTTT.

The rearrangement uses TRBV5-5 and TRBJ2-5, with D perhaps TRBD2 (5 bases). The CDR3 sequence is 14 residues long. V was pared by 3 bases and J by 0 bases, with 9 bases between. Looked up from germline, CDR1 is SGHKS and CDR2 is YYEKEE (reference sequence). The CDR3 loop reads CASSWARDQETQYF. The CDR3 nucleotides read TGTGCCAGCAGCTGGGCGCGGGACCAAGAGACCCAGTACTTC.